Listed here are 16 T cell receptor beta chains from one sample, sequenced in a study of blood T cell repertoires in COVID-19. Data came from immunoSEQ multiplex PCR; TCRdb stores just in-frame clones and leaves some out. The profile covers under 200,000 clones, with about 88% appearing a single time and approximately 6.5% taken by the ten largest. Sequenced material: peripheral blood. All receptors derive from a woman at least 80 years old in a cohort sampled during active or convalescent COVID-19.

The V gene is TRBV29-1, the J gene TRBJ1-1, with D unclear. The length of the CDR3 is 13 residues. The V gene's germline CDR1 is SQVTM and CDR2 ANQGSEA. The ends were cut back, 7 bases at V and 7 bases at J, with 19 bases in the middle. CDR3 in DNA: TGCAGCGCAGACTTTACGGGGTGGGGTGAAGCTTTCTTT. This gives the protein CSADFTGWGEAFF. Complete variable domain (other parts from reference TRBV29-1 and TRBJ1-1): SAVISQKPSRDICQRGTSLTIQCQVDSQVTMMFWYRQQPGQSLTLIATANQGSEATYESGFVIDKFPISRPNLTFSTLTVSNMSPEDSSIYLCSADFTGWGEAFFGQGTRLTVV.

The chain joins TRBV7-8 to TRBJ1-5; 7 nucleotides line up with TRBD1. The V and J ends lost 5 bases and 1 base, in that order; junction bases with no gene match: 2. CDR3 length equals 14 residues. From germline, CDR1 is SGHVS and CDR2 FQNEAQ. The CDR3 is CASSPDRSNQPQHF. In nucleotides, the CDR3 is TGTGCCAGCAGCCCGGACAGGAGCAATCAGCCCCAGCATTTT.

This clone was seen a single time. The chain is built from TRBV7-9 and TRBJ2-5, with D possibly matching TRBD1 (6 bases). This CDR3 contains 14 residues. From germline, CDR1 is SEHNR and CDR2 FQNEAQ (reference sequence). Trimming cost V 4 bases and J 2 bases, with 11 bases left between them. CDR3: CASSSVGQQETQYF. The CDR3 DNA follows: TGTGCCAGCAGCTCTGTGGGACAACAAGAGACCCAGTACTTC. Based on the CDR3 plus reference TRBV7-9 and TRBJ2-5, the full variable domain is DTGVSQNPRHKITKRGQNVTFRCDPISEHNRLYWYRQTLGQGPEFLTYFQNEAQLEKSRLLSDRFSAERPKGSFSTLEIQRTEQGDSAMYLCASSSVGQQETQYFGPGTRLLVL.

This clone appeared once. The chain couples TRBV4-1 to TRBJ1-2; D uncertain. CDR3 size: 16 residues. V was clipped by 1 base and J by 2 bases, with 14 bases between them. The V gene's germline CDR1 is MGHRA and CDR2 YSYEKL. As DNA, the CDR3 is TGCGCCAGCAGCCAAGCCCGCCCGCGGGGAAACTATGGCTACACCTTC. Translation gives CASSQARPRGNYGYTF.

This clone was seen more than once but under ten times. The chain employs TRBV7-9 and TRBJ1-6; possibly TRBD1 for D (5 bases). This CDR3 has 13 residues. Trimming stripped 5 bases from V and 10 bases from J, with 12 bases between. Germline CDR1 reads SEHNR; CDR2 reads FQNEAQ (reference sequence). CDR3 in DNA: TGTGCCAGCAGCCCCAGGGCCGGGTCACCCCTCCACTTT. It translates to CASSPRAGSPLHF.

This clone was seen more than once but under ten times. The V call is TRBV30, the J call TRBJ2-5; perhaps TRBD1 as D (6 bases). This CDR3 region has 15 residues. V was clipped by 1 base and J by 6 bases, with 18 bases between them. From germline, CDR1 is GTSNPN and CDR2 SVGIG (reference sequence). The CDR3 loop reads CAWSEKQGRLKTQYF. The DNA of the CDR3 is TGTGCCTGGAGTGAAAAACAGGGTCGGTTGAAGACCCAGTACTTC.

The CDR3 loop reads CASSLGDRGINYGYTF. CDR3 DNA sequence: TGTGCCAGCAGCTTAGGGGACAGGGGGATAAACTATGGCTACACCTTC. The V gene is TRBV7-8, the J gene TRBJ1-2, with 11 bases matching TRBD1. Germline V lookup: CDR1 SGHVS, CDR2 FQNEAQ. The V segment lost 1 base and the J segment 2 bases; nucleotides outside the gene matches: 3. The CDR3 has 16 residues. Drawing the rest from reference TRBV7-8 and TRBJ1-2, the complete variable domain is GAGVSQSPRYKVAKRGQDVALRCDPISGHVSLFWYQQALGQGPEFLTYFQNEAQLDKSGLPSDRFFAERPEGSVSTLKIQRTQQEDSAVYLCASSLGDRGINYGYTFGSGTRLTVV.

A remark on this clone: Relative to the germline gene, one junction end is altered; a read error may explain this. The V and J genes are TRBV27 and TRBJ1-1; 10 bases map to TRBD1. The CDR3 length is 14 residues. Per germline, CDR1 MNHEY and CDR2 SMNVEV (reference sequence). For the CDR3, the DNA is TGTGCCAGCAGTTCACCGGGACAGGGGTCTGACGCTTTCTTT. Protein product: CASSSPGQGSDAFF.

The V gene is TRBV29-1, the J gene TRBJ1-2; D gene unclear. The ends were cut back, 4 bases at V and 6 bases at J, with 3 bases in the middle. The germline CDR1 and CDR2 sequences are SQVTM and ANQGSEA. The CDR3 has 9 amino acids. Written as DNA, the CDR3 is TGCAGCGTTGCCGATGGCTACACCTTC. Translation gives CSVADGYTF. The variable domain in full, completed from reference TRBV29-1 and TRBJ1-2, reads SAVISQKPSRDICQRGTSLTIQCQVDSQVTMMFWYRQQPGQSLTLIATANQGSEATYESGFVIDKFPISRPNLTFSTLTVSNMSPEDSSIYLCSVADGYTFGSGTRLTVV.

This chain joins TRBV24-1 and TRBJ1-2; D is unclear. Trimming left V 0 bases short and J 2 bases short, with 6 bases between. The germline gives CDR1 KGHDR, CDR2 SFDVKD. CDR3 length equals 14 residues. The CDR3 loop reads CATSDLRRNYGYTF. In DNA, the CDR3 is TGTGCCACCAGTGATTTGAGGAGGAACTATGGCTACACCTTC.

The rearrangement uses TRBV25-1 and TRBJ2-7; D is perhaps TRBD1 (6 bases). Germline V gene lookup returns CDR1 MGHDK and CDR2 SYGVNS. The V and J ends lost 3 bases and 3 bases respectively, with 18 bases between them. The length of the CDR3 is 16 residues. CDR3 DNA: TGTGCCAGCAGTGACCCCCTCATGACAGGCCGCTACGAGCAGTACTTC. This gives the protein CASSDPLMTGRYEQYF.

The V and J genes are TRBV24-1 and TRBJ2-1, with D possibly TRBD2 on 7 matching bases. Per germline, CDR1 KGHDR and CDR2 SFDVKD. The CDR3 runs 15 residues. V was trimmed by 4 bases and J by 10 bases, leaving 19 bases between them. The CDR3 sequence is CATSDPRGADEEQFF. The CDR3 DNA reads as TGTGCCACCAGTGACCCTCGGGGGGCCGATGAGGAGCAGTTCTTC.

The chain links TRBV11-2 to TRBJ2-7, with D possibly TRBD2 on 6 matching bases. The germline CDR1 and CDR2 sequences are SGHAT and FQNNGV. The CDR3 length is 15 residues. With 1 base removed from V and 2 bases from J, the gap between germline ends came to 12 bases. The CDR3 here is CASSLGDGGAYEQYV. The DNA of the CDR3 is TGTGCCAGCAGCTTAGGGGACGGAGGGGCCTACGAGCAGTACGTC.

The rearrangement joins TRBV28 to TRBJ1-2; TRBD1 might be the D (5 bases). Germline V gene sequence: CDR1 MDHEN, CDR2 SYDVKM. This CDR3 region has 16 residues. Trimming removed 4 bases at V and 0 bases at J, with 15 bases between. The CDR3 is CASSYGGTETNYGYTF. DNA of the CDR3: TGTGCCAGCAGTTACGGCGGGACGGAAACTAACTATGGCTACACCTTC.

This sequence joins TRBV6-6 and TRBJ2-7; 7 bases line up with TRBD1. Germline V gene lookup returns CDR1 MNHNY and CDR2 SVGAGI (reference sequence). The CDR3 runs to 15 residues. Trimming removed 2 bases from V and 4 bases from J; junction bases left unmatched: 8. The CDR3 sequence: CASSYQTGTAYEQYF. The CDR3 nucleotides are TGTGCCAGCAGTTACCAAACAGGGACAGCTTACGAGCAGTACTTC.

The chain has TRBV29-1 and TRBJ2-2; 8 bases fit TRBD1. The CDR3 covers 14 residues. Germline values: CDR1 SQVTM, CDR2 ANQGSEA. Trimming cost V 7 bases and J 0 bases; bases outside gene matches: 4. The CDR3 bases are TGCAGCGGCACGGGACAGGCGAACACCGGGGAGCTGTTTTTT. Amino acids: CSGTGQANTGELFF.